The sequence of this TCR beta chain was determined in a study of T cell changes during pregnancy in multiple sclerosis. Here immunoSEQ multiplex PCR was the method, and the copy in TCRdb shows in-frame clones only, minus some. The table lists fewer than 30,000 clones, just over 90% of them singletons, with about 0.64% in the top ten. The CDR3 covers 14 residues. Trimming at V came to 5 bases and at J to 5 bases, leaving 3 bases not matched to a gene. Germline lookup yields CDR1 MNHEY and CDR2 SMNVEV (reference sequence). V is TRBV27 and J is TRBJ2-3; TRBD2 agrees at 11 bases. This clonotype was obtained from a female donor with multiple sclerosis, enrolled in a pregnancy study. The input for sequencing was CD4+ T cells from peripheral blood mononuclear cells, taken in the first trimester of pregnancy. In DNA, the CDR3 is TGTGCCAGCAGTCCTACTAGCGGGGGAGATACGCAGTATTTT. Its protein product is CASSPTSGGDTQYF.